The subject of this entry is one T cell receptor (beta chain). Germline CDR1 and CDR2: SGHTA and FQGNSA. The CDR3 is made up of 15 amino acids. This sample was included in a study of blood T cells in healthy people across ages. Primed by a sample-barcoded 5' primer and a J-beta primer mix, a second PCR proceeded for 7 to 11 cycles. TCRdb reprocessed the 5' RACE reads with MiXCR, giving one entry per CDR3 protein. The table shows some 1.7 million distinct CDR3 sequences, with under 30% occurring only once. At least 7 million PBMCs were isolated per sample. The genes are TRBV7-2 and TRBJ2-4; no clear D gene. The assigned J gene may be wrong: the sequence end matches TRBJ2-5 better. The receptor was derived from a woman aged 30 to 39 in good health. Sequenced input: blood. The CDR3 DNA sequence: TGTGCCAGCAGCTTAGATCCAGCAGATTTCGAGACCCAGTACTTC. It yields the protein CASSLDPADFETQYF.